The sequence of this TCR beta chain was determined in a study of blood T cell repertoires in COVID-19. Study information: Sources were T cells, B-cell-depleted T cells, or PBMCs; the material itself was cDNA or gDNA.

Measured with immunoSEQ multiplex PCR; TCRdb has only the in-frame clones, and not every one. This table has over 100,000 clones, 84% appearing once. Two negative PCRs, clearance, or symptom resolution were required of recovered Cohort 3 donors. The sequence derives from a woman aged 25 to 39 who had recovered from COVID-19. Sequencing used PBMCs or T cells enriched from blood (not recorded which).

The CDR3 here is CASSTWPSGDINYGYTF. The CDR3 DNA follows: TGCGCCAGCAGCACTTGGCCCTCCGGGGACATTAACTATGGCTACACCTTC. The V call is TRBV5-1, the J call TRBJ1-2; a weak D match, TRBD1 (6 bases). Trimming took off 4 bases at V and 1 base at J, with 20 bases between the two ends. The germline gives CDR1 SGHRS, CDR2 YFSETQ. The CDR3 sequence is 17 residues long.